A single T cell receptor beta chain is shown here with its context. Antigen: not known. These data are taken from a study of T-cell reconstitution after alpha-beta-depleted transplantation in children. Points from the study as a whole: Reportedly, only several hundred clones from non-depleted graft cells drove alpha-beta T-cell counts at about two months. Some patients showed high day-60 TCRbeta diversity, which derived from surviving recipient T cells and thymic progenitors. T cells produced anew were the main source of T-cell counts and diversity one year after transplant.

V lost 8 bases to trimming and J lost 2 bases, with 12 bases between them. Germline V lookup: CDR1 MNHEY, CDR2 SVGAGI. This CDR3 has 14 residues. Preparing the TCRbeta library involved the use of unique molecular identifiers. A single record per CDR3 protein comes from TCRdb applying MiXCR to the PCR reads. The sample holds about 980,000 distinct CDR3 sequences, around 30% seen once. The material sequenced was PBMCs, mostly from graft donor cells, taken 360 days after TCRalphabeta/CD19-depleted stem cell transplant. The sequence was obtained from a boy under three years old who had a stem cell transplant for SCID, so the T cells may come from the graft donor. This chain joins TRBV6-5 and TRBJ2-2, with D possibly TRBD1 on 5 matching bases. The CDR3 protein is CASGYGQNTGELFF. CDR3 DNA sequence: TGTGCCAGCGGATACGGACAAAACACCGGGGAGCTGTTTTTT.